The entry below gives a single TCR beta chain sequence along with its context. Antigen specificity is unknown. This sample was included in a study of beta chain features in type 1 diabetes. Study findings and constraints: When Type 1 diabetes patients were examined, their TCRB CDR3s proved moderately but significantly shorter in all four CD4+ subsets.

A single heparinised blood sample, averaging roughly 100 mL, was obtained per donor. Staining for CD45RO/CCR7/CD25/CD127/CD95/CD27 allowed sorting of CD4+ naive, central memory, regulatory and stem cell-like memory cells. Each sorted fraction was over 95% pure. In germline, CDR1 is DFQATT, CDR2 SNEGSKA (reference sequence). There are 11 residues in the CDR3. Between the trimmed V and J ends, which lost 1 base and 6 bases, there was a span of 5 bases. Expressed TCRB transcripts got sequenced, as all isolated RNA was reverse transcribed. Here immunoSEQ multiplex PCR was the method, and the copy in TCRdb shows in-frame clones only, minus some. The sample lists over 600,000 clones, around an eighth occurring once.

The receptor's source is a man in his thirties or forties with type 1 diabetes. This rearrangement joins TRBV20-1 to TRBJ2-3; no reliable D call. Sequencing was done on a sample of naive CD4+ T cells from blood. The CDR3 DNA follows: TGCAGTGCTAGAGCGTGGGATACGCAGTATTTT. Encoded protein: CSARAWDTQYF.